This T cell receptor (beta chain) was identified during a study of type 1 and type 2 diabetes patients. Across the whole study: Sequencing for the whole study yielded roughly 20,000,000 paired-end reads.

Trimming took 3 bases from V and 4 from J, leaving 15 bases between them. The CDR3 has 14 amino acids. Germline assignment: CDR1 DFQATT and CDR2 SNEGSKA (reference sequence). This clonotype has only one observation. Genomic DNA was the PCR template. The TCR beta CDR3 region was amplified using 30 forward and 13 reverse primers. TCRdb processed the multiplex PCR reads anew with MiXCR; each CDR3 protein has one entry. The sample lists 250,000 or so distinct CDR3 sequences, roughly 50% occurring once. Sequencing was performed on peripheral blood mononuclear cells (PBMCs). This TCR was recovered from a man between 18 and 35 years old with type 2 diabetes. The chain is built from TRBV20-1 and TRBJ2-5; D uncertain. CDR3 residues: CSARWLGFGETQYF. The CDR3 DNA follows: TGCAGTGCTAGGTGGCTGGGGTTCGGAGAGACCCAGTACTTC.